The entry below describes one T cell receptor (beta chain). The antigen remains unidentified. The source of the sample is a study of T cell responses to AZD1222 COVID-19 vaccine. Study background: The study pooled second doses at about 4 or about 12 weeks.

CDR3 length: 17 residues. CDR1 is MNHNY and CDR2 is SVGAGI in the germline V gene (reference sequence). Trimming shortened V by 5 bases and J by 2 bases, and 21 bases separated the two germline ends. Study findings and constraints: Targets within unmutated variant regions were reportedly found for nearly half of spike-specific TCRs. Baseline serology detected seropositivity in only six AZD1222 recipients. Across the whole spike, CD4 TCRs peaked at regions 160-218 and 743-854.

The data were produced by immunoSEQ multiplex PCR, yet TCRdb's version contains in-frame clones alone and is incomplete. Counted here are about 96,000 clones, roughly nine tenths occurring once; the ten biggest clones make up around 1.6%. The sequencing used peripheral blood, collected on day 0 of AZD1222 vaccination. This sequence was found in an adult in good health. V gene TRBV6-6 combines with J gene TRBJ1-1; weak D call: TRBD1 (6 bases). For the CDR3, the DNA is TGTGCCAGCAGTCCCACGCGGGGGGGCTCCCTAAACACTGAAGCTTTCTTT. Translating it yields CASSPTRGGSLNTEAFF.